A single sample gave rise to the 32 T cell receptor beta chains below, sequenced in a study of T cell responses to AZD1222 COVID-19 vaccine. This table comes from immunoSEQ multiplex PCR, and its TCRdb copy is limited to in-frame clones, with some not included. The table has roughly 70,000 clones, about 90% seen once. This sample comprised peripheral blood, obtained 28 days after the second dose of the MenACWY control vaccine. The receptors derive from an adult who received the MenACWY meningococcal vaccine as a control.

This chain joins TRBV10-2 and TRBJ2-3; TRBD2 matches at 8 bases. V lost 8 bases and J lost 3; bases outside the gene matches: 7. The CDR3 runs 14 residues. Germline CDR1 and CDR2: WSHSY and SAAADI. The CDR3 sequence: CASALRGGTDTQYF. Here the CDR3 DNA reads TGCGCCAGCGCGTTACGGGGGGGGACAGATACGCAGTATTTT.

The chain employs TRBV28 and TRBJ1-1; D remains ambiguous. Between the trimmed V and J ends, which lost 4 bases and 1 base, there was a span of 13 bases. The CDR3 contains 15 residues. The germline V gene has CDR1 MDHEN and CDR2 SYDVKM. CDR3 region: CASSSRLSGNTEAFF. The CDR3 nucleotides read TGTGCCAGCAGTTCTCGACTCTCTGGGAACACTGAAGCTTTCTTT.

This clone occurred once. The chain links TRBV25-1 to TRBJ1-1; possible D gene TRBD1, 6 bases. CDR3 size: 14 residues. From germline, CDR1 is MGHDK and CDR2 SYGVNS. Trimming took 6 bases from V and 5 from J, leaving 16 bases between them. The DNA of the CDR3 is TGTGCCAGCAGGGATAGGGGGTTGATGACTGAAGCTTTCTTT. As protein: CASRDRGLMTEAFF.

The chain combines TRBV5-1 with TRBJ1-1; tentative D call: TRBD1 (6 bases). In germline, CDR1 is SGHRS, CDR2 YFSETQ. Between the trimmed V and J ends, which lost 4 bases and 8 bases, there was a span of 12 bases. The CDR3 sequence is 12 residues long. The CDR3 DNA follows: TGCGCCAGCAGCCCCAGGGGATCAGAAGCTTTCTTT. It is translated as CASSPRGSEAFF.

The rearrangement uses TRBV5-5 and TRBJ1-1; D not resolved. Looked up from germline, CDR1 is SGHKS and CDR2 is YYEKEE (reference sequence). Trimming cost V 4 bases and J 6 bases, with 13 bases left between them. This CDR3 is 13 amino acids long. CDR3 residues: CASSQFLAPEAFF. The CDR3, as DNA: TGTGCCAGCAGCCAGTTCTTAGCCCCTGAAGCTTTCTTT.

The chain couples TRBV7-9 to TRBJ1-5; the D is unclear. The germline gives CDR1 SEHNR, CDR2 FQNEAQ (reference sequence). The V end was cut by 2 bases, the J end by 2 bases, with 10 bases between. This CDR3 has 15 residues. In nucleotides, the CDR3 is TGTGCCAGCAGCTTATCCCCGGCAGGCAATCAGCCCCAGCATTTT. This codes for CASSLSPAGNQPQHF.

V usage is TRBV6-2 or TRBV6-3 and J usage is TRBJ1-5; weak D call: TRBD1 (5 bases). V was clipped by 2 bases and J by 1 base, with 9 bases between them. The CDR3 covers 15 residues. CDR1 and CDR2 from the germline V gene are MNHEY and SVGEGT. CDR3 nucleotides: TGTGCCAGCAGTTACGGTGGGGGGAGCAATCAGCCCCAGCATTTT. Translation: CASSYGGGSNQPQHF.

V usage is TRBV11-2 and J usage is TRBJ2-5, with D possibly being TRBD1 (6 bases). V gave up 5 bases and J gave up 5 bases, with 12 bases separating them. The germline CDR1 and CDR2 sequences are SGHAT and FQNNGV. The CDR3 runs to 13 residues. The CDR3: CASSIDRRETQYF. Here the CDR3 DNA reads TGTGCCAGCAGCATCGACAGGCGGGAGACCCAGTACTTC. Together with reference TRBV11-2 and TRBJ2-5, the CDR3 gives the full variable domain: EAGVAQSPRYKIIEKRQSVAFWCNPISGHATLYWYQQILGQGPKLLIQFQNNGVVDDSQLPKDRFSAERLKGVDSTLKIQPAKLEDSAVYLCASSIDRRETQYFGPGTRLLVL.

The chain carries TRBV9 and TRBJ1-3; TRBD1 matches 12 bases. Per the germline V gene, CDR1 is SGDLS and CDR2 is YYNGEE. The CDR3 consists of 18 residues. V dropped 3 bases and J dropped 4; count of bases not matched to a gene: 11. CDR3 coding DNA: TGTGCCAGCAGCGCGCTTTCGGGACAGGGGGCTAACGGAAACACCATATATTTT. Translation gives CASSALSGQGANGNTIYF.

V usage is TRBV28 and J usage is TRBJ1-1; 7 bases match TRBD1. V lost 6 bases and J lost 4; bases outside the gene matches: 5. This CDR3 comprises 13 residues. Looked up from germline, CDR1 is MDHEN and CDR2 is SYDVKM. CDR3 amino acids: CASSRQGGTEAFF. CDR3 bases: TGTGCCAGCAGCCGACAGGGTGGCACTGAAGCTTTCTTT.

The chain employs TRBV9 and TRBJ1-1; 8 nucleotides align to TRBD1. With 0 bases clipped from V and 4 bases from J, the junction kept 5 bases outside the gene matches. CDR1 is SGDLS, CDR2 YYNGEE, per germline. The CDR3 is 15 residues long. CDR3 nucleotide sequence: TGTGCCAGCAGCGTAGCTGTCCAGGGGGCCACTGAAGCTTTCTTT. Amino acid sequence: CASSVAVQGATEAFF.

The V and J genes are TRBV18 and TRBJ1-2; D is unresolved. Germline V CDR1 and CDR2: KGHSH, LQKENI. CDR3 length: 16 residues. V was pared by 6 bases and J by 11 bases, with 28 bases between. CDR3 coding DNA: TGTGCCAGCTCGCTTCAATCTCCCGGTCGTGTAGTCCCTTACACCTTC. It codes for CASSLQSPGRVVPYTF.

The rearrangement links TRBV10-3 to TRBJ2-7, with a possible D match to TRBD1 (7 bases). Looked up from germline, CDR1 is ENHRY and CDR2 is SYGVKD. V was shortened by 6 bases and J by 3 bases, with 15 bases between the two germline ends. This CDR3 comprises 14 residues. CDR3 region: CAIRGGGTDYEQYF. CDR3 nucleotide sequence: TGTGCCATCAGGGGGGGCGGGACAGACTACGAGCAGTACTTC.

The chain has TRBV18 and TRBJ1-1; D is possibly TRBD1 (5 bases). Germline V gene sequence: CDR1 KGHSH, CDR2 LQKENI. CDR3 size: 13 residues. V lost 6 bases and J lost 5, with 13 bases in between. The CDR3 nucleotides are TGTGCCAGCTCGGCCGGGCGGGGGACTGAAGCTTTCTTT. Translated: CASSAGRGTEAFF.

This chain connects TRBV6-5 to TRBJ2-3, with unresolved D. V was cut by 6 bases and J by 7 bases, with 5 bases left in between. CDR1 is MNHEY and CDR2 is SVGAGI in the germline V gene. The CDR3 has 10 amino acids. CDR3 bases: TGTGCCAGCAGCAGCTATACGCAGTATTTT. Its translation: CASSSYTQYF.

The gene calls are TRBV4-1 and TRBJ2-1; 11 nucleotides match TRBD2. This CDR3 region has 13 residues. With 8 bases clipped from V and 5 bases from J, the junction kept 2 bases outside the gene matches. Germline-derived CDR1 and CDR2 are MGHRA and YSYEKL. This CDR3 is CASGTSGNNEQFF. The CDR3 DNA reads TGCGCCAGCGGGACTAGCGGAAACAATGAGCAGTTCTTC.

The chain combines TRBV30 with TRBJ1-1; D possibly corresponds to TRBD1 (5 bases). V lost 4 bases to trimming and J lost 3 bases, with 12 bases between them. Germline V gives CDR1 GTSNPN, CDR2 SVGIG (reference sequence). The CDR3 runs 13 residues. The CDR3 DNA reads TGTGCCTGGAATTCTCAGGGTGACACTGAAGCTTTCTTT. Protein: CAWNSQGDTEAFF.

The chain carries TRBV19 and TRBJ2-7, with TRBD2 matching 9 bases. The junction had 6 bases not matched to a gene; V was cut back by 3 bases and J by 0 bases. This CDR3 is 16 amino acids long. Germline V gives CDR1 LNHDA, CDR2 SQIVND (reference sequence). Here the CDR3 DNA reads TGTGCCAGTAGTATGCGGTCTAGCGGGAACTCCTACGAGCAGTACTTC. This translates into CASSMRSSGNSYEQYF.

This chain joins TRBV27 and TRBJ2-7, with 16 bases aligning to TRBD2. The CDR3 extends over 19 amino acids. The ends lost 0 bases at V and 7 bases at J; junction bases unmatched: 12. Germline values: CDR1 MNHEY, CDR2 SMNVEV (reference sequence). The CDR3 protein is CASSLSSGLAGGLRWEQYF. The CDR3 DNA is TGTGCCAGCAGTTTATCTTCGGGACTAGCGGGAGGGTTGAGGTGGGAGCAGTACTTC.

This chain links TRBV12-3 or TRBV12-4 with TRBJ1-1; D remains ambiguous. There are 12 residues in the CDR3. Trimming took off 6 bases at V and 0 bases at J, with 5 bases between the two ends. CDR3 nucleotide sequence: TGTGCCAGCAGGGGGATGAACACTGAAGCTTTCTTT. Its protein is CASRGMNTEAFF.

V usage is TRBV7-2 and J usage is TRBJ1-2; D remains unclear. V gave up 1 base and J gave up 11 bases, with 14 bases separating them. The CDR3 has 13 residues. Looked up from germline, CDR1 is SGHTA and CDR2 is FQGNSA. CDR3 amino acids: CASSLEPQSGYTF. The CDR3 coding sequence is TGTGCCAGCAGCTTAGAACCACAAAGCGGGTACACCTTC.

This chain joins TRBV14 and TRBJ2-7; D remains ambiguous. From germline, CDR1 is SGHDN and CDR2 FVKESK. The CDR3 runs 14 residues. The V end lost 4 bases, the J end lost 1 base, and 11 bases lay between the germline ends. The CDR3 DNA follows: TGTGCCAGCAGCCCCTTCTTCTCTTCCTACGAGCAGTACTTC. The encoded protein is CASSPFFSSYEQYF.

The chain is built from TRBV29-1 and TRBJ2-1; no definite D call. The CDR3 has 10 amino acids. V was shortened by 7 bases and J by 5 bases, with 6 bases between the two germline ends. The V gene's germline CDR1 is SQVTM and CDR2 ANQGSEA. CDR3 in DNA: TGCAGCGCATCACACAATGAGCAGTTCTTC. This translates into CSASHNEQFF.

The CDR3 coding sequence is TGTGGTACTGCGGCCAGGCCCGCCTACGAGCAGTACTTC. It codes for CGTAARPAYEQYF. The chain links TRBV2 to TRBJ2-7; no clear D gene. Germline CDR1 SNHLY, CDR2 FYNNEI. The CDR3 totals 13 residues.

The rearrangement links TRBV7-9 to TRBJ1-5; unclear D gene. The length of the CDR3 is 13 residues. Germline V gives CDR1 SEHNR, CDR2 FQNEAQ (reference sequence). Trimming shortened V by 2 bases and J by 3 bases, and 5 bases separated the two germline ends. CDR3 sequence (DNA): TGTGCCAGCAGCTTAAATGACAATCAGCCCCAGCATTTT. It codes for CASSLNDNQPQHF.

The chain links TRBV2 to TRBJ1-5, with TRBD1 matching over 8 bases. The ends lost 6 bases at V and 11 bases at J; junction bases unmatched: 21. The CDR3 covers 17 residues. The V gene's germline CDR1 is SNHLY and CDR2 FYNNEI. The DNA of the CDR3 is TGTGCCAGCAGGACCACTACCGGGACAGGCGGGGGCTTGGCCCAGCATTTT. Its protein product is CASRTTTGTGGGLAQHF.

Only one count was recorded for this clone. The V call is TRBV5-4, the J call TRBJ1-4, with 9 bases lining up with TRBD1. Germline V lookup: CDR1 SGHNT, CDR2 YYREEE (reference sequence). The CDR3 sequence is 15 residues long. The V gene end was trimmed by 0 bases and the J gene end by 5 bases; junction bases not matched to a gene: 2. The CDR3 DNA follows: TGTGCCAGCAGCTTGGTCGGGACAGGGAATGAAAAACTGTTTTTT. Translation: CASSLVGTGNEKLFF.

This sequence joins TRBV7-8 and TRBJ2-1, with TRBD2 matching 15 bases. This CDR3 is 16 amino acids long. J was trimmed by 8 bases and V by 6 bases; bases with no gene match: 8. CDR1 and CDR2 (germline): SGHVS, FQNEAQ. The CDR3 region has the DNA TGTGCCAGCAGTTCGACGGGACTAGCGGGAGGATATGAGCAGTTCTTC. It codes for CASSSTGLAGGYEQFF. The whole variable domain, remainder taken from reference TRBV7-8 and TRBJ2-1, is GAGVSQSPRYKVAKRGQDVALRCDPISGHVSLFWYQQALGQGPEFLTYFQNEAQLDKSGLPSDRFFAERPEGSVSTLKIQRTQQEDSAVYLCASSSTGLAGGYEQFFGPGTRLTVL.

In nucleotides, the CDR3 is TGTGCCAGCAGTGTGGGGACGGGACAACTCAATCAGCCCCAGCATTTT. The encoded protein is CASSVGTGQLNQPQHF. The chain has TRBV28 and TRBJ1-5; tentatively, D is TRBD1 (6 bases). The CDR3 has 16 residues. Looked up from germline, CDR1 is MDHEN and CDR2 is SYDVKM. Trimming removed 5 bases from V and 3 bases from J, with 17 bases in between.

This clone appeared once. This rearrangement joins TRBV7-9 to TRBJ2-5, with 15 bases that match TRBD2. The junction had 11 bases not matched to a gene; V was cut back by 7 bases and J by 5 bases. This CDR3 spans 17 amino acids. Germline V gene sequence: CDR1 SEHNR, CDR2 FQNEAQ (reference sequence). The DNA for the CDR3 is TGTGCCAGCACCCTATGGACTAGCGGGAGGGGGGCGGAGACCCAGTACTTC. Translated, it gives CASTLWTSGRGAETQYF.

The chain recombines TRBV2 with TRBJ1-5, with D possibly being TRBD1 (6 bases). This CDR3 is built from 15 residues. Trimming left V 4 bases short and J 3 bases short, with 13 bases between. Germline lookup yields CDR1 SNHLY and CDR2 FYNNEI. The CDR3 region is CASSARTANNQPQHF. CDR3 DNA: TGTGCCAGCAGTGCCCGGACAGCCAACAATCAGCCCCAGCATTTT. The variable domain in full, with the rest retrieved from reference TRBV2 and TRBJ1-5, is EPEVTQTPSHQVTQMGQEVILRCVPISNHLYFYWYRQILGQKVEFLVSFYNNEISEKSEIFDDQFSVERPDGSNFTLKIRSTKLEDSAMYFCASSARTANNQPQHFGDGTRLSIL.

The gene calls are TRBV28 and TRBJ1-2, with unresolved D. Trimming shortened V by 5 bases and J by 4 bases, and 5 bases separated the two germline ends. The CDR3 extends over 11 amino acids. CDR1 is MDHEN and CDR2 is SYDVKM in the germline V gene. CDR3 in amino acids: CASSGLYGYTF. CDR3 sequence (DNA): TGTGCCAGCAGTGGACTCTATGGCTACACCTTC.